This T cell receptor beta chain is from a study of T cells in localized non-small cell lung cancer. About this clone itself: Its target is unknown.

The germline V gene encodes CDR1 SGHTA and CDR2 FQGNSA. This CDR3 is built from 14 residues. The V gene end was trimmed by 4 bases and the J gene end by 3 bases; junction bases not matched to a gene: 3. Whole-study results and caveats: Adjacent lung had a median around 60 of the 100 largest tumor clones.

Assay used: immunoSEQ multiplex PCR; TCRdb lists only in-frame clones, some missing. The table has some 140,000 clones, more than 70% seen once; the top ten hold around 1.5%. The receptor's source is a female donor aged 60 or older with stage I lung adenocarcinoma. V gene TRBV7-2 combines with J gene TRBJ2-7, with 10 bases lining up with TRBD2. The sequencing used peripheral blood, collected before any cancer treatment. DNA of the CDR3: TGTGCCAGCAGCTCCTGGACTAGCGGCTACGAGCAGTACTTC. This codes for CASSSWTSGYEQYF.